These 24 T cell receptor beta chains came from one sample sequenced in a study of cytomegalovirus exposure and HLA in healthy donors (dated by TCRdb to 2015 to 2018). Receptor amplification or capture employed the immunoSEQ multiplex PCR assay. For the multiplex PCR, a mixture combining 60 forward primers for TCR Vbeta segments and 13 reverse primers for TCR Jbeta segments was used. As stored in TCRdb, this immuneACCESS dataset retains in-frame rearrangements with V and J assigned. A fraction of the clones does not appear; measured against another copy, unresolved V genes explain less than half of the discrepancy, and the remainder lacks a known reason. For this sample the table gives 180,000 or so clones, of which roughly 80% were detected only once. Clones ranked in the top ten supply approximately 1.4% of the sample. Source material: PBMCs. Source of these receptors: a man aged 40-50 years in good health and CMV-seronegative.

V is TRBV6-5 and J is TRBJ2-3; 12 positions agree with TRBD2. The V and J ends lost 5 bases and 5 bases, in that order; junction bases with no gene match: 5. The germline V gene encodes CDR1 MNHEY and CDR2 SVGAGI. The CDR3 loop spans 15 amino acids. CDR3 protein: CASSRLAGVLDTQYF. In nucleotides, the CDR3 is TGTGCCAGCAGTCGACTAGCGGGAGTCTTAGATACGCAGTATTTT.

This clone is a singleton in its sample. The V call is TRBV5-1, the J call TRBJ2-5; a possible D gene is TRBD2 (5 bases). CDR1 is SGHRS, CDR2 YFSETQ, per germline. This CDR3 is built from 15 residues. The germline V and J ends were trimmed by 0 bases and 5 bases, with 14 bases remaining between them. The DNA for the CDR3 is TGCGCCAGCAGCTTGGTAGCGACAAAGGCGGAGACCCAGTACTTC. Protein: CASSLVATKAETQYF.

With respect to this clone: Distinct nucleotide sequences in the sample also encode this CDR3. V gene TRBV18 combines with J gene TRBJ1-4, with 8 bases fitting TRBD1. V lost 3 bases, J lost 8 bases, and 8 bases stayed unmatched. The CDR3 consists of 15 residues. Germline V gene data show CDR1 as KGHSH and CDR2 as LQKENI. CDR3 in amino acids: CASSPSGTGGEKLFF. For the CDR3, the DNA is TGTGCCAGCTCACCGTCCGGGACAGGAGGAGAAAAACTGTTTTTT.

The chain carries TRBV29-1 and TRBJ2-1; TRBD1 matches 8 bases. Trimming took 7 bases from V and 4 from J; bases not matched to a gene: 9. This CDR3 contains 14 residues. CDR1 is SQVTM and CDR2 is ANQGSEA in the germline V gene. In DNA, the CDR3 is TGCAGCGCCGCAGGGGGCTCGGGTTACAATGAGCAGTTCTTC. Translation: CSAAGGSGYNEQFF.

This clone was observed a handful of times. The chain links TRBV19 to TRBJ1-1, with 7 nucleotides matching TRBD1. The germline CDR1 and CDR2 sequences are LNHDA and SQIVND (reference sequence). V shed 5 bases, J shed 7 bases, and the junction held 7 bases outside the gene matches. The CDR3 extends over 13 amino acids. The CDR3 DNA reads as TGTGCCAGTAGTGGAAGGGGGCAAGGTGAAGCTTTCTTT. As protein: CASSGRGQGEAFF.

This sequence joins TRBV7-9 and TRBJ1-5; D remains ambiguous. Deletions cut 4 bases from V and 2 bases from J, with 9 bases between. Germline CDR1 and CDR2: SEHNR and FQNEAQ (reference sequence). The CDR3 runs 14 residues. The CDR3 sequence: CASSYTGGNQPQHF. The CDR3 DNA reads as TGTGCCAGCAGCTATACGGGAGGCAATCAGCCCCAGCATTTT.

The genes are TRBV4-1 and TRBJ2-7, with D tentatively TRBD1 (6 bases). Trimming removed 2 bases from V and 2 bases from J, with 10 bases in between. The CDR3 covers 14 residues. The germline CDR1 and CDR2 sequences are MGHRA and YSYEKL. The CDR3 DNA follows: TGCGCCAGCAGCCAAAGGGGGACCGCCTACGAGCAGTACTTC. Translation gives CASSQRGTAYEQYF.

The rearrangement joins TRBV7-8 to TRBJ2-1; a possible D gene is TRBD1 (5 bases). V was shortened by 5 bases and J by 7 bases, with 18 bases between the two germline ends. Germline V gives CDR1 SGHVS, CDR2 FQNEAQ. The CDR3 covers 15 residues. CDR3 residues: CASSLRGRVGNEQFF. In nucleotides, the CDR3 is TGTGCCAGCAGCCTTAGAGGCAGGGTAGGGAATGAGCAGTTCTTC.

This clone was observed a few times. This CDR3 is also generated by other DNA sequences in the sample. This chain links TRBV14 with TRBJ2-1; D is uncertain. From germline, CDR1 is SGHDN and CDR2 FVKESK. The CDR3 is made up of 11 amino acids. Deletions cut 5 bases from V and 4 bases from J, with 3 bases between. The CDR3 sequence: CASSAYNEQFF. The CDR3 DNA sequence: TGTGCCAGCAGCGCGTACAATGAGCAGTTCTTC.

This chain joins TRBV19 and TRBJ2-7; 10 nucleotides line up with TRBD1. J gave up 7 bases and V 5 bases, and 5 bases lay outside the gene matches. CDR1 LNHDA and CDR2 SQIVND come from the germline V gene (reference sequence). The CDR3 covers 13 residues. CDR3 in amino acids: CASSAGTGDEQYF. CDR3 bases: TGTGCCAGTAGTGCCGGGACAGGGGATGAGCAGTACTTC.

The V gene is TRBV7-3, the J gene TRBJ2-1, with TRBD2 as a possible D gene (6 bases). Trimming took off 5 bases at V and 9 bases at J, with 11 bases between the two ends. This CDR3 has 12 amino acids. Germline V gene lookup returns CDR1 SGHTA and CDR2 FQGTGA. The CDR3 DNA reads TGTGCCAGCAGCCTCCCCGGGGGTGAGCAGTTCTTC. Its protein is CASSLPGGEQFF.

This chain links TRBV5-1 with TRBJ1-4; D unresolved. This CDR3 is 15 amino acids long. Germline lookup yields CDR1 SGHRS and CDR2 YFSETQ. V was clipped by 1 base and J by 12 bases, with 19 bases between them. The CDR3 loop reads CASSLIDVELGELFF. CDR3 nucleotides: TGCGCCAGCAGCTTGATAGACGTCGAATTGGGCGAACTGTTTTTT.

In this sample, this clone turned up once. This rearrangement joins TRBV6-5 to TRBJ2-5; TRBD2 agrees at 9 bases. The V gene end was trimmed by 2 bases and the J gene end by 1 base; junction bases not matched to a gene: 2. Per germline, CDR1 MNHEY and CDR2 SVGAGI. The CDR3 runs to 15 residues. CDR3 DNA sequence: TGTGCCAGCAGTTACACGACTAGCGGCCAAGAGACCCAGTACTTC. Its protein product is CASSYTTSGQETQYF.

This clone was counted a few times. The gene calls are TRBV9 and TRBJ1-3, with D maybe TRBD1 (5 bases). The germline V and J ends were trimmed by 4 bases and 0 bases, with 14 bases remaining between them. The germline CDR1 and CDR2 sequences are SGDLS and YYNGEE. This CDR3 is built from 16 residues. The CDR3 sequence is CASSPRQSLSGNTIYF. The CDR3, as DNA: TGTGCCAGCAGCCCAAGACAGTCCCTCTCTGGAAACACCATATATTTT.

The chain is built from TRBV18 and TRBJ2-2; D is unclear. Per the germline V gene, CDR1 is KGHSH and CDR2 is LQKENI. Between the trimmed V and J ends, which lost 1 base and 1 base, there was a span of 7 bases. The CDR3 extends over 15 amino acids. This CDR3 reads CASSPLTQNTGELFF. In DNA, the CDR3 is TGTGCCAGCTCACCACTCACACAGAACACCGGGGAGCTGTTTTTT.

This chain uses TRBV19 with TRBJ2-7; the match to TRBD1 covers 7 bases. The V and J ends lost 3 bases and 4 bases, in that order; junction bases with no gene match: 6. Germline CDR1 and CDR2: LNHDA and SQIVND (reference sequence). The CDR3 consists of 14 residues. For the CDR3, the DNA is TGTGCCAGTAGTATCAACAGGGGCCCATACGAGCAGTACTTC. Encoded protein: CASSINRGPYEQYF.

This chain joins TRBV6-5 and TRBJ2-4; TRBD2 matches 7 bases. The CDR3 is 15 amino acids. CDR1 is MNHEY, CDR2 SVGAGI, per germline. With 6 bases clipped from V and 5 bases from J, the junction kept 10 bases outside the gene matches. The CDR3, as DNA: TGTGCCAGCAGCCCCCAGCGGGGCAGTCAAAACATTCAGTACTTC. Protein sequence: CASSPQRGSQNIQYF.

This chain joins TRBV9 and TRBJ2-3; 9 bases align to TRBD1. Trimming removed 1 base from V and 4 bases from J; junction bases left unmatched: 4. This CDR3 spans 15 amino acids. Germline V CDR1 and CDR2: SGDLS, YYNGEE. CDR3 loop: CASSVRQGDSDTQYF. CDR3 nucleotides: TGTGCCAGCAGCGTAAGACAGGGGGACTCAGATACGCAGTATTTT.

The chain is built from TRBV28 and TRBJ1-5; 8 positions match TRBD1. Trimming cost V 5 bases and J 2 bases; bases outside gene matches: 5. Germline V lookup: CDR1 MDHEN, CDR2 SYDVKM. This CDR3 comprises 15 residues. This chain's CDR3 is CASSTDRGGNQPQHF. The DNA for the CDR3 is TGTGCCAGCAGTACCGACAGGGGAGGCAATCAGCCCCAGCATTTT. Together with reference TRBV28 and TRBJ1-5, the CDR3 gives the full variable domain: DVKVTQSSRYLVKRTGEKVFLECVQDMDHENMFWYRQDPGLGLRLIYFSYDVKMKEKGDIPEGYSVSREKKERFSLILESASTNQTSMYLCASSTDRGGNQPQHFGDGTRLSIL.

The chain uses TRBV5-6 and TRBJ2-3, with D tentatively TRBD1 (6 bases). The CDR3 length is 13 residues. Germline loops: CDR1 SGHDT, CDR2 YYEEEE. Trimming pared 3 bases from V and 5 bases from J, leaving 10 bases between. CDR3 DNA: TGTGCCAGCAGCTCCGGACAGCGAGATACGCAGTATTTT. Protein sequence: CASSSGQRDTQYF.

This clone was seen a handful of times. The V and J genes are TRBV30 and TRBJ1-1; D not resolved. The CDR3 consists of 12 residues. Between the trimmed V and J ends, which lost 0 bases and 1 base, there was a span of 3 bases. CDR1 is GTSNPN and CDR2 is SVGIG in the germline V gene (reference sequence). The CDR3: CAWSVGNTEAFF. CDR3 nucleotides: TGTGCCTGGAGTGTCGGGAACACTGAAGCTTTCTTT.

The chain combines TRBV7-2 with TRBJ2-7; weak D call: TRBD2 (6 bases). This CDR3 region has 15 residues. The germline V gene has CDR1 SGHTA and CDR2 FQGNSA. V lost 4 bases, J lost 5 bases, and 18 bases lay in between. In nucleotides, the CDR3 is TGTGCCAGCAGCTCTCTCGGCGGGGTCGTCGACGAGCAGTACTTC. Protein product: CASSSLGGVVDEQYF. Using reference TRBV7-2 and TRBJ2-7 for the parts outside the CDR3, the full variable domain is GAGVSQSPSNKVTEKGKDVELRCDPISGHTALYWYRQSLGQGLEFLIYFQGNSAPDKSGLPSDRFSAERTGGSVSTLTIQRTQQEDSAVYLCASSSLGGVVDEQYFGPGTRLTVT.

V and J are TRBV5-4 and TRBJ2-1, with D possibly matching TRBD2 (6 bases). Germline V gene data show CDR1 as SGHNT and CDR2 as YYREEE (reference sequence). This CDR3 region has 11 residues. Trimming cost V 10 bases and J 3 bases, with 8 bases left between them. CDR3: CAGGSYNEQFF. The CDR3, as DNA: TGTGCCGGGGGGAGCTACAATGAGCAGTTCTTC.

The CDR3 spells CSVRQTGGTGEAFF. The CDR3, as DNA: TGCAGCGTTCGGCAGACAGGGGGGACGGGCGAAGCTTTCTTT. The rearrangement uses TRBV29-1 and TRBJ1-1; 9 bases match TRBD1. The CDR3 has 14 residues. Germline V gene data show CDR1 as SQVTM and CDR2 as ANQGSEA. The J segment lost 8 bases and the V segment lost 5 bases, leaving 12 bases of the junction unmatched.